This T cell receptor beta chain was obtained from a study of blood T cell repertoires in COVID-19. Study summary: COVID-19 samples collected from the United States, Italy and Spain covered acute and convalescent phases.

Ten or more counts support this clone. In the original processing: It was from reference gene primer amplification that nucleated cell counts were estimated. Here immunoSEQ multiplex PCR was the method, and the copy in TCRdb shows in-frame clones only, minus some. The V and J calls and clone size were taken over from that table, and D and trimming were inferred from the DNA. The sample shows approximately 140,000 clones, around nine tenths of them seen only once. The source of this sequence is a woman between 40 and 50 years old with acute or convalescent COVID-19. Sequencing was carried out using peripheral blood.

The CDR3 DNA is TGCAGTGCCGGGTCGAACACTGAAGCTTTCTTT. Amino acid sequence: CSAGSNTEAFF. V is TRBV20-1 and J is TRBJ1-1; D gene ambiguous. Deletions cut 6 bases from V and 1 base from J, with 6 bases between. The CDR3 totals 11 residues. CDR1 is DFQATT and CDR2 is SNEGSKA in the germline V gene (reference sequence).